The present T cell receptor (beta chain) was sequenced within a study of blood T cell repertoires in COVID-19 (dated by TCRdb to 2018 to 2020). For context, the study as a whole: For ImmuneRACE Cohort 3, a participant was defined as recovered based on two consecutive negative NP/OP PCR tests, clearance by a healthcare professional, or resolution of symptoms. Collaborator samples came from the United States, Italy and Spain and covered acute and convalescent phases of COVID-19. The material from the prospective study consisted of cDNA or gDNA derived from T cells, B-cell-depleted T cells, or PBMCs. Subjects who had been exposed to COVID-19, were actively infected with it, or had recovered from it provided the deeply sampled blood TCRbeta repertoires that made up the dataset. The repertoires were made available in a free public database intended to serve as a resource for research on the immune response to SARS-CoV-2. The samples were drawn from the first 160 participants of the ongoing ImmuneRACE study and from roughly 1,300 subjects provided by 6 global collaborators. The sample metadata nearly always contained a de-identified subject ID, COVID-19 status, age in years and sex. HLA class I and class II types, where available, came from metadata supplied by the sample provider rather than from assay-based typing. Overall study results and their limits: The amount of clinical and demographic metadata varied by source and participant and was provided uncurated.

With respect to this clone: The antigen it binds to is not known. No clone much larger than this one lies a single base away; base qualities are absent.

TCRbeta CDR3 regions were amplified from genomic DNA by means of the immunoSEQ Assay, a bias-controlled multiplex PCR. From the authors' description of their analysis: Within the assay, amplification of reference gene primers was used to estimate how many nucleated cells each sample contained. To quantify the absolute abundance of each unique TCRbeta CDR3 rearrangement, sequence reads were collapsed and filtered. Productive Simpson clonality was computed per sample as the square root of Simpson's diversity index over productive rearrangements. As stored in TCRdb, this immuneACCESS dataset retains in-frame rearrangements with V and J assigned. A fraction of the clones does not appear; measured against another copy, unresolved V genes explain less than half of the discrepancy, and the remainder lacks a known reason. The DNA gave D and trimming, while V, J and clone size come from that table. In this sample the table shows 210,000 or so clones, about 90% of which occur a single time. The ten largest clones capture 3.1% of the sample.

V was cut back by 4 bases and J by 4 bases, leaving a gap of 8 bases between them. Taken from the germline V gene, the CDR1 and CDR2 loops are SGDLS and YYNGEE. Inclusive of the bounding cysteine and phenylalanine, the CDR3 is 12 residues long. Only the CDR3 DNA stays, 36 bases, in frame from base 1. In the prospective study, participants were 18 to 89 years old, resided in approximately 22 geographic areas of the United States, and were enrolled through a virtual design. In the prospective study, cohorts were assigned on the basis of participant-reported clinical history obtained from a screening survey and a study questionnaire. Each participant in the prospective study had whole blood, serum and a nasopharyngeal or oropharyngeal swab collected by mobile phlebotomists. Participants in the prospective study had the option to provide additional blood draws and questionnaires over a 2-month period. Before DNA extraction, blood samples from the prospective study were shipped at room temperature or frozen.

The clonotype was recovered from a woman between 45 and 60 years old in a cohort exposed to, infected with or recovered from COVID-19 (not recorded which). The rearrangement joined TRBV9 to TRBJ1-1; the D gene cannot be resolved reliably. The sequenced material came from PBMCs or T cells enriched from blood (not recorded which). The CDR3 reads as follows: CASSREFTEAFF. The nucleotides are TGTGCCAGCAGCCGGGAGTTCACTGAAGCTTTCTTT.